The T cell receptor (beta chain) described here comes from a study of T cells after yellow fever vaccination. Study-level points and caveats: A large majority of primary-vaccination clones showed up again after the booster (around 95% CD4, 88% CD8).

Trimming shortened V by 0 bases and J by 2 bases, and 5 bases separated the two germline ends. In germline, CDR1 is SGHRS, CDR2 YFSETQ. The CDR3 consists of 13 residues. As TCR cDNA was made by 5'RACE template switching, a universal primer site and UMIs were added. A single record per CDR3 protein comes from TCRdb applying MiXCR to the 5' RACE reads. This table has 230,000 or so distinct CDR3 sequences, over 6.5% appearing once. The sample holds a few counts of this clonotype. What it binds is unknown. The chain couples TRBV5-1 to TRBJ1-2; D gene uncertain. The sequenced sample was CD4+ T cells sorted from PBMCs, obtained on the day of the yellow fever booster vaccination. The receptor comes from a man aged 30-40 years who received the YFV17D yellow fever vaccine. The CDR3 loop reads CASSLGHNYGYTF. In DNA, the CDR3 is TGCGCCAGCAGCTTGGGACACAACTATGGCTACACCTTC.